The clone carrying this TCR beta chain was observed a single time. Other DNA variants within this sample encode the same CDR3. The data were obtained in a study of blood T cell repertoires in COVID-19. Profiling relied on immunoSEQ multiplex PCR, and the TCRdb table lists in-frame clones only, not all of them. The repertoire holds 100,000 to 150,000 clones, about four fifths seen once, with over 9.5% in the top ten. Germline lookup yields CDR1 SNHLY and CDR2 FYNNEI. This CDR3 comprises 13 residues. J lost 4 bases, V lost 4 bases, and 0 bases had no gene match. This TCR came from a man aged 55-75 years with acute or convalescent COVID-19. The rearrangement uses TRBV2 and TRBJ1-5; 8 bases fit TRBD1. Sequencing used peripheral blood. Written as DNA, the CDR3 is TGTGCCAGCAGTGGACAGGGGAATCAGCCCCAGCATTTT. Amino acid sequence: CASSGQGNQPQHF. Using reference TRBV2 and TRBJ1-5 for the parts outside the CDR3, the full variable domain is EPEVTQTPSHQVTQMGQEVILRCVPISNHLYFYWYRQILGQKVEFLVSFYNNEISEKSEIFDDQFSVERPDGSNFTLKIRSTKLEDSAMYFCASSGQGNQPQHFGDGTRLSIL.